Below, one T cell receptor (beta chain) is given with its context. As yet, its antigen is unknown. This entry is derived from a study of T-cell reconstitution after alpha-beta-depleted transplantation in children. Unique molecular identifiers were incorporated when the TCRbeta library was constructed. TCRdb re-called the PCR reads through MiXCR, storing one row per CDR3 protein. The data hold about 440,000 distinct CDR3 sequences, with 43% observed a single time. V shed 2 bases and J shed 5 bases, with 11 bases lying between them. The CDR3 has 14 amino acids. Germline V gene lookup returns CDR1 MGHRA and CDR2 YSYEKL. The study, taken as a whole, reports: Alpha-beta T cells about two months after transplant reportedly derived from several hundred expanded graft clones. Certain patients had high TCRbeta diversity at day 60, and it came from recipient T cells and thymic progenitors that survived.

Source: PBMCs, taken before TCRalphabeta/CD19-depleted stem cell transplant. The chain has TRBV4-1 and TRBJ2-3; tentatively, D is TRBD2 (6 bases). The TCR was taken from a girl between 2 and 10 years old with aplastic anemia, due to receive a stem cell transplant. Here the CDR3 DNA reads TGCGCCAGCAGCCAACCGACTAGGGGAGATACGCAGTATTTT. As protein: CASSQPTRGDTQYF.